This T cell receptor (beta chain) originates from a study of post-analysis software for immune sequencing data. Overall study: The study covered relapsing-remitting, secondary progressive and progressive-relapsing courses of multiple sclerosis.

On this clonotype: Its antigen is as yet unknown.

General study points: Multiple sclerosis was associated with a significant reduction in normalized Chao1 diversity relative to controls. Patients carried 4 or 5 TRBV segments more frequently than controls did, and TRBV5-6, TRBV5-1 and TRBV20-1 were among them. Samples prepared in the same batch strongly co-clustered by F measure.

Prepared TCR beta cDNA libraries contained unique molecular identifiers. It was from about 0.94 to 9.7 million T cells that about half a million cDNA molecules came. TCRdb itself ran the PCR reads through MiXCR, one entry per CDR3 protein. The data show about 460,000 distinct CDR3 sequences, with 40% to 55% seen just once and around an eighth held by the top ten. CDR1 is LGHDT and CDR2 is YNNKEL in the germline V gene (reference sequence). This CDR3 has 15 residues. V was pared by 3 bases and J by 3 bases, with 6 bases of the junction left unmatched. Material for sequencing was blood. The TCR comes from a girl aged 10 to 17 with multiple sclerosis. The chain recombines TRBV3-1 with TRBJ2-7; 9 bases match TRBD2. The CDR3 coding sequence is TGTGCCAGCAGCCATTTTCTAGCGGGAAGCTACGAGCAGTACTTC. It encodes CASSHFLAGSYEQYF.